The T cell receptor beta chain described here comes from a study of T cell responses to AZD1222 COVID-19 vaccine. Using immunoSEQ multiplex PCR, the repertoire was profiled, and TCRdb retains in-frame clones only, with some absent. The sample lists 95,000 to 150,000 clones; roughly 88% were seen once. Germline-derived CDR1 and CDR2 are SGHRS and YFSETQ. The germline V and J ends were trimmed by 4 bases and 0 bases, with 7 bases remaining between them. The CDR3 extends over 14 amino acids. The J gene is TRBJ2-2, the V gene TRBV5-1; D is ambiguous. This specimen consisted of peripheral blood, obtained on day 0 of MenACWY control vaccination. The TCR comes from an adult in good health. The CDR3 sequence is CASSLHANTGELFF. For the CDR3, the DNA is TGCGCCAGCAGCCTACACGCGAACACCGGGGAGCTGTTTTTT. The complete variable domain, with remaining parts taken from reference TRBV5-1 and TRBJ2-2, reads KAGVTQTPRYLIKTRGQQVTLSCSPISGHRSVSWYQQTPGQGLQFLFEYFSETQRNKGNFPGRFSGRQFSNSRSEMNVSTLELGDSALYLCASSLHANTGELFFGEGSRLTVL.